Below, 24 T cell receptor beta chains from the same sample are listed, as sequenced in a study of blood T cells in healthy people across ages. Primers used in a second PCR of roughly 6 to 12 cycles were a sample-barcoded 5' primer and a J-beta primer mix. TCRdb reanalysed the 5' RACE reads using MiXCR and keeps one entry per CDR3 protein. The profile shows 780,000 or so distinct CDR3 sequences, approximately 55% of them singletons. Sequencing was carried out using blood. Source of these receptors: an elderly man in good health.

In this sample, this clonotype turned up a few times. J is TRBJ2-7 and V is TRBV10-3; D is unresolved. This CDR3 is 12 amino acids long. CDR1 is ENHRY and CDR2 is SYGVKD in the germline V gene. V was cut by 4 bases and J by 3 bases, with 7 bases left in between. CDR3 in DNA: TGTGCCATCAGTGGGCCCAACTACGAGCAGTACTTC. Protein product: CAISGPNYEQYF.

The gene calls are TRBV9 and TRBJ2-7; D not certain. Germline V gene data show CDR1 as SGDLS and CDR2 as YYNGEE. Deletions cut 0 bases from V and 2 bases from J, with 9 bases between. The CDR3 contains 14 residues. CDR3 nucleotides: TGTGCCAGCAGCGTAGGAGTGGTCACCTACGAGCAGTACTTC. Amino acid sequence: CASSVGVVTYEQYF.

This chain joins TRBV9 and TRBJ2-4, with 7 bases matching TRBD1. J gave up 0 bases and V 0 bases, and 12 bases lay outside the gene matches. The germline V gene encodes CDR1 SGDLS and CDR2 YYNGEE. CDR3 length: 19 amino acids. CDR3 nucleotide sequence: TGTGCCAGCAGCGTAGGTCCGGGACAGCTCTACCTAGCCAAAAACATTCAGTACTTC. Protein product: CASSVGPGQLYLAKNIQYF. Full variable domain (missing parts from reference TRBV9 and TRBJ2-4): DSGVTQTPKHLITATGQRVTLRCSPRSGDLSVYWYQQSLDQGLQFLIQYYNGEERAKGNILERFSAQQFPDLHSELNLSSLELGDSALYFCASSVGPGQLYLAKNIQYFGAGTRLSVL.

The chain employs TRBV5-5 and TRBJ2-6; D is ambiguous. V was cut by 6 bases and J by 0 bases, with 13 bases left in between. The CDR3 is 16 amino acids. Germline CDR1 reads SGHKS; CDR2 reads YYEKEE (reference sequence). DNA of the CDR3: TGTGCCAGCACCACACTGCGCCCCTCTGGGGCCAACGTCCTGACTTTC. Translated, it gives CASTTLRPSGANVLTF.

J is TRBJ2-1 and V is TRBV20-1; 13 positions match TRBD2. V dropped 5 bases and J dropped 4; count of bases not matched to a gene: 14. Germline lookup yields CDR1 DFQATT and CDR2 SNEGSKA (reference sequence). The CDR3 spans 18 residues. In DNA form, the CDR3 reads TGCAGTGCTCGGGGACTAGCGGGGTTTGGTCTAGGTTACAATGAGCAGTTCTTC. As protein: CSARGLAGFGLGYNEQFF.

The chain recombines TRBV20-1 with TRBJ2-3, with a weak D call TRBD2 (5 bases). CDR1 DFQATT and CDR2 SNEGSKA come from the germline V gene (reference sequence). This CDR3 contains 13 residues. V was cut by 7 bases and J by 6 bases, with 17 bases left in between. CDR3 sequence: CSVGEQVTDTQYF. The CDR3 region has the DNA TGCAGTGTTGGGGAGCAGGTTACGGATACGCAGTATTTT.

This clonotype was counted only a few times. V and J are TRBV9 and TRBJ2-5; D could derive from TRBD1 or TRBD2 (5 bases each). Trimming took off 3 bases at V and 5 bases at J, with 11 bases between the two ends. The CDR3 runs 13 residues. Germline V lookup: CDR1 SGDLS, CDR2 YYNGEE. The CDR3 protein is CASSARGRETQYF. CDR3 nucleotides: TGTGCCAGCAGCGCTCGGGGCCGGGAGACCCAGTACTTC.

The CDR3 spells CATSDPREVPDTQYF. DNA of the CDR3: TGTGCCACCAGTGACCCCCGGGAGGTGCCAGATACGCAGTATTTT. The gene calls are TRBV24-1 and TRBJ2-3, with 7 bases aligning to TRBD2. The CDR3 runs 15 residues. Germline loops: CDR1 KGHDR, CDR2 SFDVKD. Trimming took 4 bases from V and 4 from J; bases not matched to a gene: 7.

On this clonotype: At one end the junction does not follow the germline gene, possibly because of a read error. This sequence joins TRBV2 and TRBJ2-1; D may be TRBD1 or TRBD2 (5 bases each). In germline, CDR1 is SNHLY, CDR2 FYNNEI. This CDR3 is built from 13 residues. The CDR3 here is CASRRGTLNGQFF. DNA for the CDR3: TGTGCCAGCAGGAGGGGTACACTCAATGGGCAGTTCTTC.

This clonotype was counted a few times. The rearrangement uses TRBV28 and TRBJ1-4; D is unclear. Trimming shortened V by 7 bases and J by 6 bases, and 12 bases separated the two germline ends. This CDR3 is built from 13 residues. Germline-derived CDR1 and CDR2 are MDHEN and SYDVKM. CDR3 loop: CASTGGWDEKLFF. The CDR3 region has the DNA TGTGCCAGCACAGGCGGTTGGGATGAAAAACTGTTTTTT.

V gene TRBV20-1 combines with J gene TRBJ2-7; the D gene is possibly TRBD2 (5 bases). Germline lookup yields CDR1 DFQATT and CDR2 SNEGSKA (reference sequence). The CDR3 covers 10 residues. Trimming took 7 bases from V and 5 from J, leaving 9 bases between them. CDR3 DNA sequence: TGCAGTGTTAGGAGGAACGAGCAGTACTTC. Protein: CSVRRNEQYF.

This chain connects TRBV6-5 to TRBJ1-2; D unclear. The CDR3 sequence is 13 residues long. From germline, CDR1 is MNHEY and CDR2 SVGAGI. Trimming took 6 bases from V and 0 from J, leaving 8 bases between them. CDR3 coding DNA: TGTGCCAGCAGACCTGGGACTAACTATGGCTACACCTTC. It specifies CASRPGTNYGYTF.

CDR3 nucleotide sequence: TGCAGCGTTGGCCCAAGCAGCAGATTCACAGATACGCAGTATTTT. This codes for CSVGPSSRFTDTQYF. This chain links TRBV29-1 with TRBJ2-3; no clear D. Trimming removed 4 bases from V and 2 bases from J, with 16 bases in between. This CDR3 has 15 amino acids. CDR1 is SQVTM, CDR2 ANQGSEA, per germline.

This chain connects TRBV7-9 to TRBJ2-5; TRBD1 aligns across 7 bases. Germline loops: CDR1 SEHNR, CDR2 FQNEAQ (reference sequence). J gave up 5 bases and V 5 bases, and 5 bases lay outside the gene matches. There are 13 residues in the CDR3. This chain's CDR3 is CASSTGTAETQYF. Here the CDR3 DNA reads TGTGCCAGCAGCACCGGGACAGCGGAGACCCAGTACTTC. Using reference TRBV7-9 and TRBJ2-5 for the parts outside the CDR3, the full variable domain is DTGVSQNPRHKITKRGQNVTFRCDPISEHNRLYWYRQTLGQGPEFLTYFQNEAQLEKSRLLSDRFSAERPKGSFSTLEIQRTEQGDSAMYLCASSTGTAETQYFGPGTRLLVL.

Details on this clonotype: Germline is not matched at one junction end, which may reflect a read error. The chain combines TRBV25-1 with TRBJ1-1; the D gene is possibly TRBD1 (6 bases). The CDR3 runs to 14 residues. Germline-derived CDR1 and CDR2 are MGHDK and SYGVNS. The CDR3 here is CAGSDQGQNTEAFF. DNA of the CDR3: TGTGCCGGCAGTGACCAGGGACAGAACACTGAAGCTTTCTTT.

This clonotype has more than one count but fewer than ten. The chain has TRBV18 and TRBJ1-2, with a tentative D call TRBD1 (6 bases). V was shortened by 3 bases and J by 3 bases, with 14 bases between the two germline ends. CDR3 length: 15 residues. The V gene's germline CDR1 is KGHSH and CDR2 LQKENI. The CDR3 coding sequence is TGTGCCAGCTCACCTTGGACAGAGGCAGACTATGGCTACACCTTC. Amino acid sequence: CASSPWTEADYGYTF. Full variable domain (outside the CDR3, taken from reference TRBV18 and TRBJ1-2): NAGVMQNPRHLVRRRGQEARLRCSPMKGHSHVYWYRQLPEEGLKFMVYLQKENIIDESGMPKERFSAEFPKEGPSILRIQQVVRGDSAAYFCASSPWTEADYGYTFGSGTRLTVV.

This clonotype was counted between two and nine times. The gene calls are TRBV5-6 and TRBJ1-2; unclear D gene. Per the germline V gene, CDR1 is SGHDT and CDR2 is YYEEEE. The CDR3 has 13 residues. The V end lost 6 bases, the J end lost 4 bases, and 13 bases lay between the germline ends. CDR3 loop: CASTRGGSYGYTF. In DNA, the CDR3 is TGTGCCAGCACCCGGGGTGGCAGCTATGGCTACACCTTC.

The V and J genes are TRBV7-3 and TRBJ2-5; D call uncertain. Trimming left V 2 bases short and J 7 bases short, with 14 bases between. Germline V gives CDR1 SGHTA, CDR2 FQGTGA. The CDR3 is 14 amino acids. The CDR3 DNA sequence: TGTGCCAGCAGCTTAGGAACCCCCGGTGGGACCCAGTACTTC. It translates to CASSLGTPGGTQYF.

The chain combines TRBV5-1 with TRBJ2-3; D gene ambiguous. Looked up from germline, CDR1 is SGHRS and CDR2 is YFSETQ. The CDR3 spans 13 residues. The germline V and J ends were trimmed by 0 bases and 14 bases, with 16 bases remaining between them. The CDR3 nucleotides are TGCGCCAGCAGCTTGGGTTCGGGCAGATACGCGTATTTT. This codes for CASSLGSGRYAYF.

As for this clonotype: Relative to the germline gene, one junction end is altered; a read error may explain this. This chain joins TRBV6-6 and TRBJ2-2; 10 bases match TRBD1. This CDR3 contains 16 residues. The germline V gene encodes CDR1 MNHNY and CDR2 SVGAGI (reference sequence). The CDR3 coding sequence is TGTGCCAGCACCCGGGACAGGGGTGGCTCCTACAATGAGCAGTTCTTT. Its protein is CASTRDRGGSYNEQFF.

This clonotype was counted only a few times. The chain couples TRBV3-1 to TRBJ2-1, with 12 bases lining up with TRBD2. The germline V gene has CDR1 LGHDT and CDR2 YNNKEL (reference sequence). This CDR3 comprises 15 residues. J lost 7 bases, V lost 4 bases, and 5 bases had no gene match. The CDR3 region is CASSPSSGRDNEQFF. CDR3 sequence (DNA): TGTGCCAGCAGCCCTTCTAGCGGGAGGGATAATGAGCAGTTCTTC.

This clonotype was seen many times. The rearrangement joins TRBV20-1 to TRBJ2-3; TRBD2 aligns across 10 bases. CDR1 is DFQATT and CDR2 is SNEGSKA in the germline V gene (reference sequence). V was pared by 6 bases and J by 14 bases, with 14 bases of the junction left unmatched. The CDR3 runs 13 residues. DNA of the CDR3: TGCAGTGCAAAAGCGGGAGGGGACAGATACGCGTATTTT. Protein product: CSAKAGGDRYAYF.

This chain uses TRBV20-1 with TRBJ2-1; D is unclear. With 4 bases removed from V and 1 base from J, the gap between germline ends came to 8 bases. The CDR3 consists of 13 residues. Germline V gives CDR1 DFQATT, CDR2 SNEGSKA (reference sequence). As DNA, the CDR3 is TGCAGTGCTACCGGGCCTTCCTACAATGAGCAGTTCTTC. Protein product: CSATGPSYNEQFF.

The chain uses TRBV7-3 and TRBJ2-1; D is perhaps TRBD1 or TRBD2 (6 bases each). CDR3 length: 15 amino acids. V was shortened by 1 base and J by 1 base, with 8 bases between the two germline ends. The germline CDR1 and CDR2 sequences are SGHTA and FQGTGA. For the CDR3, the DNA is TGTGCCAGCAGCTTAAAAGGGGGGTCCTACAATGAGCAGTTCTTC. Its translation is CASSLKGGSYNEQFF.